Listed below are T cell receptor beta chains from one sample, sequenced in a study of blood T cell repertoires in COVID-19. Clones were read by immunoSEQ multiplex PCR, and TCRdb kept only the in-frame ones, dropping some. The sample carries around 200,000 clones, approximately 90% recorded once. The sample was PBMCs or T cells enriched from blood (not recorded which). The source is a man between 25 and 39 years old who had recovered from COVID-19. The CDR3 runs from the conserved cysteine through the conserved F or W. Each record gives: clone size, V gene, J gene, D gene, CDR3 DNA, CDR3 protein. D genes are given only for firm matches. Not all rows give a size; the values are once, few, many and, for expanded clones, a class.

abundance: -; v_gene: TRBV27; j_gene: TRBJ2-5; d_gene: TRBD2; CDR3nt: TGTGCCAGCAGTTTAATTCCTCGACTAGCGGGAGGGCCCGGGGAGACCCAGTACTTC; CDR3aa: CASSLIPRLAGGPGETQYF
abundance: -; v_gene: TRBV30; j_gene: TRBJ1-1; d_gene: TRBD1; CDR3nt: TGTGCCTGCACAGGGGGCACTGAAGCTTTCTTT; CDR3aa: CACTGGTEAFF
abundance: -; v_gene: TRBV7-9; j_gene: TRBJ1-1; d_gene: -; CDR3nt: TGTGCCAGCAGCCACCGGGAGGGGATGAACACTGAAGCTTTCTTT; CDR3aa: CASSHREGMNTEAFF
abundance: -; v_gene: TRBV19; j_gene: TRBJ2-7; d_gene: -; CDR3nt: TGTGCCAGTAGCCGACGGCAGGGTTCCTACGAGCAGTACTTC; CDR3aa: CASSRRQGSYEQYF
abundance: -; v_gene: TRBV21-1; j_gene: TRBJ1-5; d_gene: -; CDR3nt: TGTGCCAGCGGAGGTCAGCCCCAGCATTTT; CDR3aa: CASGGQPQHF
abundance: -; v_gene: TRBV7-9; j_gene: TRBJ1-6; d_gene: -; CDR3nt: TGTGCCAGCAGTCCAAGACAGGAAAATTCACCCCTCCACTTT; CDR3aa: CASSPRQENSPLHF
abundance: once; v_gene: TRBV28; j_gene: TRBJ2-2; d_gene: TRBD1; CDR3nt: TGTGCCAGCAGGCGGACAGGTCTAAGGGCCGGGGAGCTGTTTTTT; CDR3aa: CASRRTGLRAGELFF
abundance: -; v_gene: TRBV5-4; j_gene: TRBJ2-1; d_gene: TRBD2; CDR3nt: TGTGCCAGCAGCTTGGGGGGACTAGCGGGGTCGGATGAGCAGTTCTTC; CDR3aa: CASSLGGLAGSDEQFF
abundance: -; v_gene: TRBV9; j_gene: TRBJ2-5; d_gene: TRBD1; CDR3nt: TGTGCCAGCAGCGTCACAGGGGGTCTGGTAGAGACCCAGTACTTC; CDR3aa: CASSVTGGLVETQYF
abundance: -; v_gene: TRBV27; j_gene: TRBJ1-5; d_gene: TRBD1; CDR3nt: TGTGCCAGCAGTTTGGGTGACAGGGGAAATCAGCCCCAGCATTTT; CDR3aa: CASSLGDRGNQPQHF
abundance: few; v_gene: TRBV27; j_gene: TRBJ2-3; d_gene: -; CDR3nt: TGTGCCAGCAGTTTATGGCAGGGCACAGATACGCAGTATTTT; CDR3aa: CASSLWQGTDTQYF
abundance: few; v_gene: TRBV7-2; j_gene: TRBJ1-5; d_gene: -; CDR3nt: TGTGCCAGCAACAGTCAGCACAATCAGCCCCAGCATTTT; CDR3aa: CASNSQHNQPQHF
abundance: -; v_gene: TRBV4-1; j_gene: TRBJ1-1; d_gene: -; CDR3nt: TGCGCCAGCAGCCAAGGAGTGGGCTTGAACACTGAAGCTTTCTTT; CDR3aa: CASSQGVGLNTEAFF
abundance: -; v_gene: TRBV4-2; j_gene: TRBJ2-5; d_gene: TRBD1; CDR3nt: TGTGCCAGCAGCCAAGATGGGGCCACAGGGGGTGGGCAAGAGACCCAGTACTTC; CDR3aa: CASSQDGATGGGQETQYF
abundance: -; v_gene: TRBV11-3; j_gene: TRBJ2-7; d_gene: -; CDR3nt: TGTGCCAGCAGCTTAGGTCGGTTATCCTACGAGCAGTACTTC; CDR3aa: CASSLGRLSYEQYF
abundance: -; v_gene: TRBV7-9; j_gene: TRBJ2-4; d_gene: TRBD1; CDR3nt: TGTGCCAGCAGCACGGTAAGACAGGGATCGGACATTCAGTACTTC; CDR3aa: CASSTVRQGSDIQYF
abundance: -; v_gene: TRBV6-5; j_gene: TRBJ2-1; d_gene: -; CDR3nt: TGTGCCAGCAGTAGGTTGGACAGCTCCTACAATGAGCAGTTCTTC; CDR3aa: CASSRLDSSYNEQFF
abundance: -; v_gene: TRBV4-3; j_gene: TRBJ1-6; d_gene: -; CDR3nt: TGCGCCAGCAGCCAAGATGACGGGGGATTAAATTCACCCCTCCACTTT; CDR3aa: CASSQDDGGLNSPLHF
abundance: few; v_gene: TRBV4-3; j_gene: TRBJ2-1; d_gene: -; CDR3nt: TGCGCCAGCAGCCAGCAATCTGGGGCTGCCTACAATGAGCAGTTCTTC; CDR3aa: CASSQQSGAAYNEQFF
abundance: -; v_gene: TRBV5-1; j_gene: TRBJ2-2; d_gene: -; CDR3nt: TGCGCCAGCAGCTTGGCAGGGAACACCGGGGAGCTGTTTTTT; CDR3aa: CASSLAGNTGELFF